This TCR beta chain appears in the sequencing data of a study of blood T cell repertoires in COVID-19. The protocol was immunoSEQ multiplex PCR, while the TCRdb copy is restricted to in-frame clones and leaves out a portion. The sample lists around 220,000 clones; around 82% were seen once. The germline V gene encodes CDR1 ENHRY and CDR2 SYGVKD. V trimming: 4 bases; J trimming: 5 bases; junction bases outside the gene matches: 2. This CDR3 has 13 residues. This sequence was found in a woman aged 80 or over with active or convalescent COVID-19. The material sequenced was peripheral blood. This chain connects TRBV10-3 to TRBJ2-5; 9 bases align to TRBD1. The CDR3 DNA reads TGTGCCATCAGTGGGACAGGGGTGGAGACCCAGTACTTC. This codes for CAISGTGVETQYF.